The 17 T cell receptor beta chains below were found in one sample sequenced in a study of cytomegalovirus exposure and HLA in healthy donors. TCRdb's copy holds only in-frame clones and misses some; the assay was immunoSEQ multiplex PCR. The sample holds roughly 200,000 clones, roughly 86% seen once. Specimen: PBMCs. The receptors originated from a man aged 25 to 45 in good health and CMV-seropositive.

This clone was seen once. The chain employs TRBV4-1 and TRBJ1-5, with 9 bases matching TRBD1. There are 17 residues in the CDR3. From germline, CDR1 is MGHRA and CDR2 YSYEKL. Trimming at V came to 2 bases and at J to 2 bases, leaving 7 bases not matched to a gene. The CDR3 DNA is TGCGCCAGCAGCCAACCCAAGGACAGGGGAGGCAATCAGCCCCAGCATTTT. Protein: CASSQPKDRGGNQPQHF.

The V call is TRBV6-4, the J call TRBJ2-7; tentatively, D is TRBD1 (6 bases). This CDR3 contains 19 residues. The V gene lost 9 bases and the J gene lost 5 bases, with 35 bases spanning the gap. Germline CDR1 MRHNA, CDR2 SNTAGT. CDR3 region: CARERAGHMGARLLDEQYF. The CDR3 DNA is TGTGCCAGAGAGAGGGCGGGTCACATGGGGGCCCGGCTTCTGGACGAGCAGTACTTC.

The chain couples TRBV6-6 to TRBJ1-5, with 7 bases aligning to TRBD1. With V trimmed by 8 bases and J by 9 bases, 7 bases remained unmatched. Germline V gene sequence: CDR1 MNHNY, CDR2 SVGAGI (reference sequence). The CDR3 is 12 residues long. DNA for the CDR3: TGTGCCAGCGCCGGACAGGTCGGGCCCCAGCATTTT. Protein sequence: CASAGQVGPQHF.

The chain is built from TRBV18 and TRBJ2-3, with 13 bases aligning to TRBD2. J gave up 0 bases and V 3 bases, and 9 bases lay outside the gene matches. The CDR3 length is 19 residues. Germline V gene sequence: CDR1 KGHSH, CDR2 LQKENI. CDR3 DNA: TGTGCCAGCTCACCGCGGACTAGCGGGGGACGTGGGAGCACAGATACGCAGTATTTT. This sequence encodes CASSPRTSGGRGSTDTQYF.

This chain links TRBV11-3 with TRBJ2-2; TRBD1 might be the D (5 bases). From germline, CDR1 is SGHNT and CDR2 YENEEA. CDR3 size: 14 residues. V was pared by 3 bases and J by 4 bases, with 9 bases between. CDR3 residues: CASSFDRTTGELFF. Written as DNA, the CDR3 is TGTGCCAGCAGCTTTGACAGAACCACCGGGGAGCTGTTTTTT.

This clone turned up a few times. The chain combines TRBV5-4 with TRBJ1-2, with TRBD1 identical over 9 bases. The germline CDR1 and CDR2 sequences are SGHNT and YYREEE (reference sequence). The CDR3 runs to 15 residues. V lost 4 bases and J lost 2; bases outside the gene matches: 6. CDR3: CASSPLGTGNYGYTF. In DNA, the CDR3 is TGTGCCAGCAGCCCCCTTGGGACAGGGAACTATGGCTACACCTTC.

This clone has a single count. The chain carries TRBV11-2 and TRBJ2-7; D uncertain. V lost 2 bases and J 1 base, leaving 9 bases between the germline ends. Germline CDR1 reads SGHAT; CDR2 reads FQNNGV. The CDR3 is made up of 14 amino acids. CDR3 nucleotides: TGTGCCAGCAGCTTAAGGACCGCTTCCTACGAGCAGTACTTC. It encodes CASSLRTASYEQYF.

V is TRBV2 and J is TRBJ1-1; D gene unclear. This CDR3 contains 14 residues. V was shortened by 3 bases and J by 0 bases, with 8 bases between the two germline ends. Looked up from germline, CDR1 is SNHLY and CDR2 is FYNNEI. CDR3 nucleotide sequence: TGTGCCAGCAGTGACGGTGACATGAACACTGAAGCTTTCTTT. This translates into CASSDGDMNTEAFF.

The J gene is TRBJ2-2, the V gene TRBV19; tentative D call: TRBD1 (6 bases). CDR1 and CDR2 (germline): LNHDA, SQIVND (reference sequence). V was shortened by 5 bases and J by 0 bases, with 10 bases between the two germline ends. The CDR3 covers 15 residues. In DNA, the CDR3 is TGTGCCAGTAGTGAGCAGGGGTCGAACACCGGGGAGCTGTTTTTT. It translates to CASSEQGSNTGELFF.

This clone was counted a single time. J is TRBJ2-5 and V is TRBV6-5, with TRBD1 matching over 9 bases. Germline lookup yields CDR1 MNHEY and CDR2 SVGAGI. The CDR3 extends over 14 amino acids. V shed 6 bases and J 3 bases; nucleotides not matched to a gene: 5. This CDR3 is CASRTGGAEETQYF. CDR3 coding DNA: TGTGCCAGCAGAACAGGGGGCGCGGAAGAGACCCAGTACTTC.

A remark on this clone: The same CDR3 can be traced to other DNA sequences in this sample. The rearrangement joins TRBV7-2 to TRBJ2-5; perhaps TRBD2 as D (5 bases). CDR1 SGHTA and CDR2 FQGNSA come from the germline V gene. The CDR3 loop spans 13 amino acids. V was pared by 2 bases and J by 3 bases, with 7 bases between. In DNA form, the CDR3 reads TGTGCCAGCAGCTTAACGCGGGAAGAGACCCAGTACTTC. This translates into CASSLTREETQYF.

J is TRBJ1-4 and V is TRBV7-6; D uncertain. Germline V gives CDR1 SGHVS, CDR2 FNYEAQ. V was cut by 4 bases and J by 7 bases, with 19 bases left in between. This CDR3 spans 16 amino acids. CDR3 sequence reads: CASSSRTDGSGEKLFF. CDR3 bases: TGTGCCAGCAGCTCGAGGACGGATGGTTCGGGTGAAAAACTGTTTTTT.

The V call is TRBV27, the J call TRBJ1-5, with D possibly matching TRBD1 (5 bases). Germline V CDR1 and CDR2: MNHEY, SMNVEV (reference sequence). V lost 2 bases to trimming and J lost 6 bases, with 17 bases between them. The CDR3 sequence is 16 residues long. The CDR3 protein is CASSLMGDPLGQPQHF. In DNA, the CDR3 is TGTGCCAGCAGTTTAATGGGGGATCCATTGGGTCAGCCCCAGCATTTT.

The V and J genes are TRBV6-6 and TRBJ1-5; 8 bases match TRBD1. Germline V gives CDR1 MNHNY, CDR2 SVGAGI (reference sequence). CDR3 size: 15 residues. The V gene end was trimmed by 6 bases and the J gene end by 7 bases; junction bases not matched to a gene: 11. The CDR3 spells CASSGDRLGGQPQHF. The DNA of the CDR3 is TGTGCCAGCAGCGGGGACAGGTTGGGCGGGCAGCCCCAGCATTTT.

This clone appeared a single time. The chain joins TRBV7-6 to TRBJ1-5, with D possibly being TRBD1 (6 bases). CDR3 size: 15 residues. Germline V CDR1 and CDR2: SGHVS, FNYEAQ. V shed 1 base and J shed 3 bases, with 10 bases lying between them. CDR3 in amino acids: CASSLGSGDNQPQHF. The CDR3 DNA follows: TGTGCCAGCAGCTTAGGGTCAGGGGACAATCAGCCCCAGCATTTT.

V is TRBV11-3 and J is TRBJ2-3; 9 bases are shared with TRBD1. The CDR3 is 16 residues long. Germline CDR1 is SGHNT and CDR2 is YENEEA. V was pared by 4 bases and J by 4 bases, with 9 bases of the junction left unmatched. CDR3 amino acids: CASSSSTGQGADTQYF. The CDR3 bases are TGTGCCAGCAGCTCGAGTACGGGACAGGGCGCAGATACGCAGTATTTT.

Here the CDR3 reads CASSLALGMNELFF. CDR3 DNA sequence: TGTGCCAGCAGCTTAGCACTGGGGATGAATGAACTGTTTTTT. The chain combines TRBV7-2 with TRBJ1-4, with D uncertain. Per the germline V gene, CDR1 is SGHTA and CDR2 is FQGNSA. This CDR3 contains 14 residues. Trimming stripped 0 bases from V and 12 bases from J, with 14 bases between.